These T cell receptor beta chains were read from a single sample in a study of blood T cell repertoires in COVID-19. TCRdb keeps only in-frame clones here, not all; method: immunoSEQ multiplex PCR. The data hold about 210,000 clones, with around 88% observed a single time. The sequencing input was PBMCs or T cells enriched from blood (not recorded which). The receptors come from a man in his forties with acute COVID-19. Each CDR3 is given with its conserved first and last residue. A D gene is named only where the DNA matches it firmly. Size is stated for part of the rows, as once, few or many counts, or as a class when the clone is expanded.

>TRBV19|TRBJ2-7|TRBD1|NA
CASSIFVGTGDEQYF
TGTGCCAGTAGTATATTTGTGGGGACAGGGGACGAGCAGTACTTC
>TRBV28|TRBJ2-2|NA|NA
CASSLQAPGELFF
TGTGCCAGCAGTTTACAGGCTCCCGGGGAGCTGTTTTTT
>TRBV27|TRBJ2-7|TRBD2|NA
CASRPASGLSYEQYF
TGTGCCAGCAGGCCTGCTAGCGGTCTCTCCTACGAGCAGTACTTC
>TRBV28|TRBJ2-1|TRBD2|NA
CASSYDSGIGNEQFF
TGTGCCAGCAGTTACGATAGCGGGATTGGCAATGAGCAGTTCTTC
>TRBV27|TRBJ2-1|TRBD2|NA
CASSPGTNNEQFF
TGTGCCAGCAGCCCCGGGACTAACAATGAGCAGTTCTTC
>TRBV6-5|TRBJ1-2|TRBD1|NA
CASRGTGDGYTF
TGTGCCAGCAGGGGGACAGGGGACGGCTACACCTTC
>TRBV5-1|TRBJ1-5|TRBD1|NA
CASSLEGQFNQPQHF
TGCGCCAGCAGCTTGGAGGGACAGTTCAATCAGCCCCAGCATTTT
>TRBV2|TRBJ1-1|TRBD1|NA
CASSEVTGGNTEAFF
TGTGCCAGCAGTGAAGTCACAGGGGGGAACACTGAAGCTTTCTTT
>TRBV4-1|TRBJ2-1|TRBD2|NA
CASSQGRGRGSLEQFF
TGCGCCAGCAGCCAAGGTCGCGGGAGAGGCTCCCTGGAGCAGTTCTTC
>TRBV6-5|TRBJ2-7|TRBD1|NA
CASSAGTGAYEQYF
TGTGCCAGCAGCGCCGGGACAGGGGCTTACGAGCAGTACTTC
>TRBV6-5|TRBJ2-7|TRBD2|once
CASSYSGTRGEQYF
TGTGCCAGCAGTTACTCAGGGACTAGAGGGGAGCAGTACTTC
>TRBV30|TRBJ2-7|TRBD2|NA
CAWAPPSGSWYEQYF
TGTGCCTGGGCCCCCCCTAGCGGGAGTTGGTACGAGCAGTACTTC
>TRBV30|TRBJ1-4|NA|NA
CAWSRGADATNEKLFF
TGTGCCTGGAGTCGGGGGGCAGACGCAACTAATGAAAAACTGTTTTTT
>TRBV10-3|TRBJ2-7|NA|NA
CATHHPGVLEQYF
TGTGCCACCCACCACCCGGGAGTCTTGGAGCAGTACTTC
>TRBV10-3|TRBJ2-7|NA|NA
CAISALGGYEQYF
TGTGCCATCAGTGCTCTCGGGGGCTACGAGCAGTACTTC
>TRBV7-9|TRBJ2-7|NA|NA
CASSLRGEQYF
TGTGCCAGCAGCCTCCGCGGCGAGCAGTACTTC
>TRBV9|TRBJ1-4|NA|NA
CASSPQLEANEKLFF
TGTGCCAGCAGCCCCCAGTTAGAGGCTAATGAAAAACTGTTTTTT
>TRBV7-2|TRBJ1-3|NA|NA
CASSLDGNSGNTIYF
TGTGCCAGCAGCTTGGACGGGAACTCTGGAAACACCATATATTTT
>TRBV18|TRBJ1-3|NA|NA
CASFRTDSGNTIYF
TGTGCCAGCTTTCGGACAGACTCTGGAAACACCATATATTTT
>TRBV4-2|TRBJ2-2|NA|few
CASSQDTPKRELFF
TGTGCCAGCAGCCAAGATACCCCAAAGCGGGAGCTGTTTTTT
>TRBV5-4|TRBJ2-1|TRBD2|NA
CASSSSGSGDEQFF
TGTGCCAGCAGCTCTAGCGGGAGTGGGGATGAGCAGTTCTTC
>TRBV28|TRBJ2-5|NA|NA
CASKQGRDLQGTQYF
TGTGCCAGCAAGCAAGGGCGGGACCTCCAAGGGACCCAGTACTTC
>TRBV11-3|TRBJ2-2|NA|NA
CASRLTRGSEDNTGELFF
TGTGCCAGCAGGCTAACCCGTGGCTCGGAGGACAACACCGGGGAGCTGTTTTTT
>TRBV7-7|TRBJ2-2|NA|few
CASSLVAAGGTGELFF
TGTGCCAGCAGCTTAGTAGCGGCCGGCGGTACCGGGGAGCTGTTTTTT
>TRBV7-9|TRBJ1-4|NA|few
CASSPRQLNEKLFF
TGTGCCAGCAGCCCTCGACAGCTTAATGAAAAACTGTTTTTT
>TRBV2|TRBJ1-6|NA|few
CASRDTNSPLHF
TGTGCCAGCCGGGACACCAATTCACCCCTCCACTTT
>TRBV21-1|TRBJ1-5|NA|few
CASRQGARTKDQPQHF
TGTGCCAGCCGCCAGGGGGCCCGCACGAAAGATCAGCCCCAGCATTTT
>TRBV15|TRBJ2-6|NA|NA
CATSRGPAPSGANVLTF
TGTGCCACCAGCAGAGGGCCTGCCCCCTCTGGGGCCAACGTCCTGACTTTC
>TRBV5-8|TRBJ2-5|NA|few
CAKPPRGNQETQYF
TGTGCCAAACCCCCGCGAGGGAACCAAGAGACCCAGTACTTC
>TRBV11-2|TRBJ1-3|NA|NA
CASSSQIRGRSGNTIYF
TGTGCCAGCAGCTCGCAAATAAGGGGCCGCTCTGGAAACACCATATATTTT
>TRBV9|TRBJ1-4|NA|NA
CASSVDSAGRGEKLFF
TGTGCCAGCAGCGTAGATTCCGCAGGGCGAGGTGAAAAACTGTTTTTT
>TRBV11-3|TRBJ1-5|NA|few
CASSLAPSRGSNQPQHF
TGTGCCAGCAGCTTAGCCCCCAGCAGGGGAAGCAATCAGCCCCAGCATTTT
>TRBV27|TRBJ2-7|TRBD2|few
CASRSSGRPYEQYF
TGTGCCAGCCGGTCTAGCGGGAGGCCGTACGAGCAGTACTTC
>TRBV5-1|TRBJ2-1|TRBD2|NA
CASSLSRLANEQFF
TGCGCCAGCAGCTTGTCCCGACTAGCCAATGAGCAGTTCTTC
>TRBV4-1|TRBJ1-5|NA|NA
CASSQDLARNQPQHF
TGCGCCAGCAGCCAAGATTTGGCCCGAAATCAGCCCCAGCATTTT
>TRBV6-4|TRBJ2-7|TRBD2|once
CASSLTGTSDEQYF
TGTGCCAGCAGCCTAACCGGGACTAGCGACGAGCAGTACTTC
>TRBV30|TRBJ2-7|TRBD1|NA
CAWSGGTGAFYEQYF
TGTGCCTGGAGTGGAGGGACAGGGGCTTTCTACGAGCAGTACTTC
>TRBV6-6|TRBJ2-3|NA|NA
CASSYSGHPFADTQYF
TGTGCCAGCAGTTACTCGGGACACCCATTTGCAGATACGCAGTATTTT
>TRBV5-4|TRBJ2-7|TRBD1|NA
CASSLNRDRSYEQYF
TGTGCCAGCAGCTTGAACCGGGACAGATCCTACGAGCAGTACTTC
>TRBV25-1|TRBJ2-2|TRBD1|many
CASSELDRATGELFF
TGTGCCAGCAGTGAATTGGACAGGGCCACCGGGGAGCTGTTTTTT
>TRBV30|TRBJ2-3|TRBD2|once
CAWSRTSATQYF
TGTGCCTGGAGTCGCACTAGCGCTACGCAGTATTTT
>TRBV27|TRBJ2-7|TRBD2|NA
CASSSIETSRYEQYF
TGTGCCAGCAGTTCTATAGAGACTAGCCGCTACGAGCAGTACTTC
>TRBV24-1|TRBJ2-3|NA|NA
CATSDFSGYDTQYF
TGTGCCACCAGTGATTTTTCGGGATACGATACGCAGTATTTT
>TRBV6-5|TRBJ2-7|TRBD2|NA
CASGRGVYEQYF
TGTGCCAGCGGGAGGGGAGTCTACGAGCAGTACTTC
>TRBV2|TRBJ2-7|TRBD2|NA
CASRPGLAGNLFSYEQYF
TGTGCCAGCAGGCCGGGACTAGCGGGGAATTTATTCTCCTACGAGCAGTACTTC